The 29 T cell receptor beta chains in this list originate from one sample, sequenced in a study of identical twins listed by TCRdb under 2016. To prepare the library, 5' RACE was applied. This sample was sequenced with an Illumina HiSeq 2000. Clones were called with MiXCR by TCRdb after fastp trimmed the public reads at Q25, and only in-frame beta chains were retained. Each entry is one CDR3 protein sequence, shown with its most common DNA and genes. The sample table shows some 900,000 distinct CDR3 sequences, and about 12% are seen once. The ten largest clonotypes hold around 1.6% of the sample. This same sample was also part of a study on yellow fever vaccine responses in identical twins.

The sample was PBMCs. The source of these receptors is a woman aged 18-30 years in good health.

The chain combines TRBV6-1 with TRBJ1-5; possibly TRBD1 for D (5 bases). V lost 4 bases, J lost 0 bases, and 13 bases lay in between. CDR1 is MNHNS and CDR2 is SASEGT in the germline V gene. The CDR3 contains 16 residues. The CDR3 bases are TGTGCCAGCAGTGCGGGGGTTCTTTTTAGCAATCAGCCCCAGCATTTT. Residues: CASSAGVLFSNQPQHF.

V gene TRBV7-9 combines with J gene TRBJ2-1; TRBD1 or TRBD2 may be the D gene (5 bases each). V was clipped by 1 base and J by 9 bases, with 16 bases between them. The CDR3 covers 15 residues. Germline V gene lookup returns CDR1 SEHNR and CDR2 FQNEAQ (reference sequence). The DNA for the CDR3 is TGTGCCAGCAGCTTAGGTCGGGACGGTGTTGGTGAGCAGTTCTTC. Protein: CASSLGRDGVGEQFF.

This clonotype was observed many times. This chain joins TRBV12-3 or TRBV12-4 and TRBJ1-2; D is uncertain. The CDR3 runs to 14 residues. Trimming pared 2 bases from V and 7 bases from J, leaving 14 bases between. CDR3 loop: CASSLKSPSRGYTF. CDR3 nucleotides: TGTGCCAGCAGTTTAAAGTCCCCGTCTCGTGGCTACACCTTC.

This clonotype was seen a few times. DNA of the CDR3: TGTGCCAGCAGCTTAGGGACTAGCGGGAGTTGGAATGAGCAGTTCTTC. It encodes CASSLGTSGSWNEQFF. The J gene is TRBJ2-1, the V gene TRBV7-9; 13 bases align to TRBD2. Germline CDR1 reads SEHNR; CDR2 reads FQNEAQ (reference sequence). The trim removed 1 base at V and 7 bases at J, leaving 4 bases unmatched. The CDR3 loop spans 16 amino acids.

This clonotype was counted ten times or more. V usage is TRBV7-9 and J usage is TRBJ1-6; 8 positions match TRBD1. Germline V lookup: CDR1 SEHNR, CDR2 FQNEAQ (reference sequence). The CDR3 has 15 residues. The V gene end was trimmed by 5 bases and the J gene end by 9 bases; junction bases not matched to a gene: 9. In DNA form, the CDR3 reads TGTGCCAGCAGCCCGCAGACAGGGGTGAGTTCACCCCTCCACTTT. Translated: CASSPQTGVSSPLHF.

This clonotype was counted between two and nine times. The V and J genes are TRBV2 and TRBJ2-1, with no clear D. Between the trimmed V and J ends, which lost 7 bases and 8 bases, there was a span of 15 bases. Germline V gene sequence: CDR1 SNHLY, CDR2 FYNNEI. The length of the CDR3 is 13 residues. The CDR3 DNA is TGTGCCAGCAAGCGATTAACGGCGGATGAGCAGTTCTTC. Amino acids: CASKRLTADEQFF. The full variable domain, rest sourced from reference TRBV2 and TRBJ2-1, is EPEVTQTPSHQVTQMGQEVILRCVPISNHLYFYWYRQILGQKVEFLVSFYNNEISEKSEIFDDQFSVERPDGSNFTLKIRSTKLEDSAMYFCASKRLTADEQFFGPGTRLTVL.

The rearrangement links TRBV6-5 to TRBJ2-7; 8 bases align to TRBD2. Germline assignment: CDR1 MNHEY and CDR2 SVGAGI. Losses at the gene ends were 4 bases for V and 7 bases for J; bases not matched to a gene: 15. The CDR3 runs 16 residues. Written as DNA, the CDR3 is TGTGCCAGCAGTTCCCCCAGTAGCGGGACCGCGGGGGAGCAGTACTTC. This translates into CASSSPSSGTAGEQYF.

In this sample, this clonotype turned up many times. The chain recombines TRBV10-3 with TRBJ1-2, with 8 nucleotides matching TRBD1. This CDR3 region has 14 residues. Germline V gives CDR1 ENHRY, CDR2 SYGVKD. With V trimmed by 6 bases and J by 3 bases, 6 bases remained unmatched. The CDR3 region has the DNA TGTGCCATCAGGTCAGGACAGGGCGACTATGGCTACACCTTC. Protein: CAIRSGQGDYGYTF.

The V gene is TRBV14, the J gene TRBJ2-2; maybe TRBD1 (5 bases). The CDR3 consists of 14 residues. Between the trimmed V and J ends, which lost 4 bases and 4 bases, there was a span of 10 bases. CDR1 SGHDN and CDR2 FVKESK come from the germline V gene. The CDR3: CASSPGISTGELFF. Here the CDR3 DNA reads TGTGCCAGCAGCCCAGGGATATCCACCGGGGAGCTGTTTTTT.

The chain joins TRBV3-1 to TRBJ2-3, with D tentatively TRBD2 (5 bases). Germline CDR1 and CDR2: LGHDT and YNNKEL (reference sequence). The CDR3 totals 18 residues. V shed 2 bases and J shed 6 bases, with 24 bases lying between them. CDR3 sequence reads: CASSQNGVQRVQRDTQYF. As DNA, the CDR3 is TGTGCCAGCAGCCAAAACGGGGTCCAGAGGGTCCAGAGGGATACGCAGTATTTT.

This clonotype was counted between two and nine times. The rearrangement uses TRBV5-1 and TRBJ2-5; 7 positions match TRBD1. J was trimmed by 5 bases and V by 3 bases; bases with no gene match: 13. The CDR3 loop spans 16 amino acids. Per the germline V gene, CDR1 is SGHRS and CDR2 is YFSETQ. The CDR3: CASSSGTVGIVETQYF. DNA of the CDR3: TGCGCCAGCAGCTCGGGGACAGTCGGAATTGTGGAGACCCAGTACTTC.

A few counts support this clonotype. The chain's CDR3 is CSAVPGTGAYEQYF. The CDR3 region has the DNA TGCAGTGCTGTCCCCGGGACGGGAGCCTACGAGCAGTACTTC. This chain connects TRBV20-1 to TRBJ2-7; D possibly corresponds to TRBD2 (6 bases). The CDR3 consists of 14 residues. V was shortened by 5 bases and J by 2 bases, with 16 bases between the two germline ends. Looked up from germline, CDR1 is DFQATT and CDR2 is SNEGSKA (reference sequence).

The rearrangement links TRBV12-3 or TRBV12-4 to TRBJ2-7; maybe TRBD2 (6 bases). V lost 6 bases and J 2 bases, leaving 20 bases between the germline ends. The CDR3 spans 16 residues. The CDR3 DNA reads as TGTGCCAGCAGCCCCTCACCACCGGGACTGCCCTACGAGCAGTACTTC. It is translated as CASSPSPPGLPYEQYF.

This clonotype was counted only a few times. CDR3 nucleotide sequence: TGCGCCAGCAGCAGGCGACAGGGGGCTTGGTACGAGCAGTACTTC. Protein product: CASSRRQGAWYEQYF. The rearrangement joins TRBV5-1 to TRBJ2-7, with 10 bases aligning to TRBD1. The CDR3 is 15 amino acids. The junction had 8 bases not matched to a gene; V was cut back by 4 bases and J by 4 bases. The germline gives CDR1 SGHRS, CDR2 YFSETQ.

The chain employs TRBV20-1 and TRBJ2-1; TRBD1 matches at 9 bases. After removal of 6 bases from V and 6 bases from J, the junction contained 9 bases not matched to a gene. CDR1 is DFQATT and CDR2 is SNEGSKA in the germline V gene (reference sequence). CDR3 length equals 14 residues. The CDR3 nucleotides are TGCAGTGCCCCAACCGGGACAGGGCGCAATGAGCAGTTCTTC. Encoded protein: CSAPTGTGRNEQFF.

This clonotype was observed a handful of times. The chain recombines TRBV20-1 with TRBJ2-1; D gene uncertain. V was clipped by 5 bases and J by 5 bases, with 13 bases between them. Germline CDR1 is DFQATT and CDR2 is SNEGSKA (reference sequence). CDR3 length: 13 amino acids. CDR3 bases: TGCAGTGCTCCCTCCTCATATAACAATGAGCAGTTCTTC. This sequence encodes CSAPSSYNNEQFF.

The rearrangement uses TRBV2 and TRBJ2-7, with D possibly being TRBD2 (6 bases). Per germline, CDR1 SNHLY and CDR2 FYNNEI. This CDR3 contains 16 residues. Trimming stripped 4 bases from V and 3 bases from J, with 19 bases between. CDR3 in amino acids: CASSARLRAGGYEQYV. Here the CDR3 DNA reads TGTGCCAGCAGTGCGAGGTTGAGGGCCGGGGGCTACGAGCAGTACGTC.

This chain links TRBV2 with TRBJ1-1; no firm D call. The V end lost 7 bases, the J end lost 2 bases, and 11 bases lay between the germline ends. The CDR3 length is 13 residues. Germline assignment: CDR1 SNHLY and CDR2 FYNNEI. In DNA form, the CDR3 reads TGTGCCAGCATCACGGACGGAAACACTGAAGCTTTCTTT. It encodes CASITDGNTEAFF.

This CDR3 reads CASSGQGYYEQYF. The CDR3 DNA follows: TGCGCCAGCAGCGGGCAGGGGTACTACGAGCAGTACTTC. This chain links TRBV5-1 with TRBJ2-7; a weak D match, TRBD1 (6 bases). V shed 4 bases and J shed 3 bases, with 11 bases lying between them. The germline CDR1 and CDR2 sequences are SGHRS and YFSETQ. CDR3 length: 13 amino acids.

At least ten counts were recorded for this clonotype. The rearrangement joins TRBV29-1 to TRBJ1-1; 7 bases match TRBD1. Germline V gives CDR1 SQVTM, CDR2 ANQGSEA. This CDR3 is built from 13 residues. With V trimmed by 3 bases and J by 1 base, 2 bases remained unmatched. The CDR3 region is CSVDRDRNTEAFF. CDR3 coding DNA: TGCAGCGTTGATAGGGACAGGAACACTGAAGCTTTCTTT.

The chain combines TRBV7-8 with TRBJ2-7; 7 bases are a match to TRBD1. CDR3 size: 18 residues. The germline gives CDR1 SGHVS, CDR2 FQNEAQ. The V gene end was trimmed by 0 bases and the J gene end by 3 bases; junction bases not matched to a gene: 14. DNA for the CDR3: TGTGCCAGCAGCTTAGCCGGACAGGCGATGGTGCCCTACTACGAGCAGTACTTC. Translation: CASSLAGQAMVPYYEQYF.

This clonotype was detected a few times. J is TRBJ2-5 and V is TRBV12-3 or TRBV12-4; D may be TRBD2 (5 bases). The CDR3 runs to 13 residues. V was shortened by 6 bases and J by 4 bases, with 12 bases between the two germline ends. The CDR3 here is CASRHSGRETQYF. In DNA form, the CDR3 reads TGTGCCAGCAGGCACAGCGGTCGAGAGACCCAGTACTTC.

This chain links TRBV15 with TRBJ2-1; 8 nucleotides match TRBD2. The CDR3 runs 15 residues. In germline, CDR1 is LNHNV, CDR2 YYDKDF (reference sequence). Trimming cost V 4 bases and J 6 bases; bases outside gene matches: 8. The CDR3 DNA sequence: TGTGCCACCAGCACACTAGCGGAAGGCCCCAATGAGCAGTTCTTC. It encodes CATSTLAEGPNEQFF.

Concerning this clonotype itself: The junction differs from germline at one of its ends, possibly a read error. The chain recombines TRBV9 with TRBJ2-5; D gene unclear. The CDR3 runs to 12 residues. Germline V gene sequence: CDR1 SGDLS, CDR2 YYNGEE. CDR3 DNA sequence: TGTACCAGCAGCGTAGGGCAAGAGACCCAGTACTTC. Amino acids: CTSSVGQETQYF.

V usage is TRBV6-1 and J usage is TRBJ2-7; no clear D gene. V lost 6 bases to trimming and J lost 0 bases, with 15 bases between them. Germline V gene data show CDR1 as MNHNS and CDR2 as SASEGT. This CDR3 region has 15 residues. This chain's CDR3 is CASSPRSSSSYEQYF. CDR3 DNA: TGTGCCAGCAGCCCGAGGAGCTCGAGCTCCTACGAGCAGTACTTC.

This clonotype was seen a handful of times. V usage is TRBV6-5 and J usage is TRBJ2-5; D call uncertain. The V end was cut by 8 bases, the J end by 6 bases, with 13 bases between. The germline V gene encodes CDR1 MNHEY and CDR2 SVGAGI. This CDR3 spans 12 amino acids. CDR3 loop: CASARESKTQYF. The CDR3 DNA sequence: TGTGCCAGCGCCCGAGAATCGAAGACCCAGTACTTC.

This clonotype occurred many times. The J gene is TRBJ2-1, the V gene TRBV24-1; D remains ambiguous. The ends were cut back, 0 bases at V and 15 bases at J, with 11 bases in the middle. CDR3 length: 12 residues. CDR1 and CDR2 (germline): KGHDR, SFDVKD. The chain's CDR3 is CATSDLSVNPFF. The CDR3, as DNA: TGTGCCACCAGTGATTTGTCAGTAAATCCGTTCTTC.

V is TRBV20-1 and J is TRBJ2-7; no definite D call. Trimming stripped 3 bases from V and 1 base from J, with 7 bases between. The CDR3 consists of 12 residues. From germline, CDR1 is DFQATT and CDR2 SNEGSKA (reference sequence). In DNA, the CDR3 is TGCAGTGCTAGCGGGCAATCCTACGAGCAGTACTTC. This gives the protein CSASGQSYEQYF.

The sample holds many counts of this clonotype. V is TRBV12-3 or TRBV12-4 and J is TRBJ1-3; TRBD1 matches at 11 bases. This CDR3 has 15 amino acids. Trimming took 4 bases from V and 2 from J; bases not matched to a gene: 1. The chain's CDR3 is CASSWGQGAGNTIYF. The CDR3 DNA follows: TGTGCCAGCAGTTGGGGACAGGGGGCTGGAAACACCATATATTTT.